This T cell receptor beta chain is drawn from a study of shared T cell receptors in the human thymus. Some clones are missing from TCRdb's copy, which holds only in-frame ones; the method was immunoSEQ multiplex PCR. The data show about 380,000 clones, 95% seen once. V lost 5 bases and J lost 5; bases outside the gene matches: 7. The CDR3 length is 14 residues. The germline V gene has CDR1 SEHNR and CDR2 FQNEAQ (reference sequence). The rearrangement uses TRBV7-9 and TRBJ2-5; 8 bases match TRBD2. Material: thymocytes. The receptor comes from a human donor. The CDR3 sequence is CASSDGLAYETQYF. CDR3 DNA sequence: TGTGCCAGCAGCGACGGACTAGCATACGAGACCCAGTACTTC.